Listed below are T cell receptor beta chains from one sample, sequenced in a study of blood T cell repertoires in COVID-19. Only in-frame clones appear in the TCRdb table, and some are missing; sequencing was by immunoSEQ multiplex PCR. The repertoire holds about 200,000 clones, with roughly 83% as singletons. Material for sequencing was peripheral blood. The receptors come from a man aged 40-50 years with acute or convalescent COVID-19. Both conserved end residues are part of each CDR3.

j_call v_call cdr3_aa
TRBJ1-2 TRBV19 CASSNRQGFYGYTF
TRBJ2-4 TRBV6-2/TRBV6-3 CASSYSGTRALPLNIQYF
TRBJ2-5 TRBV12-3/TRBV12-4 CASSLEGAQYF
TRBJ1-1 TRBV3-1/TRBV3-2 CASSHLAEAFF
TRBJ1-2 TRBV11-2 CASGGAFEGYTF
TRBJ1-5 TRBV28 CASSLPAGANQPQHF
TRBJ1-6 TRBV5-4 CASSLDRNSPLHF
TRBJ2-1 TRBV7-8 CASSSRRDFISDRYNEQFF
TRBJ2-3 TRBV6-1 CASRDRESGNTQYF
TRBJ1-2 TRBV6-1 CASSEARGRTGTNYGYTF
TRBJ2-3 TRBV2 CASSGSGYTTDTQYF
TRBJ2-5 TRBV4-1 CASSQYLGQAIQETQYF
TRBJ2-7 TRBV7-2 CASSLGAGGSYEQYF
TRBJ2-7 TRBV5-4 CASSPRQGVYEQYF
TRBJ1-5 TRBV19 CASTNSNQPQHF
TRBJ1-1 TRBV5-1 CASSLKQLNTEAFF
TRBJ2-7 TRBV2 CASSEARFSGLLHEQYF
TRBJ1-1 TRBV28 CASSRQGTPFF
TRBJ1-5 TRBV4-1 CASSPTGLGGNQPQHF
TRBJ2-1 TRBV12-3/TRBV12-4 CASTTTNEQFF
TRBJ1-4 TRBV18 CASSDRVDEKLFF
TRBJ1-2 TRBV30 CAWSVGRGGYTF
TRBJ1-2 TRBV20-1 CSASGGRERDGYTF
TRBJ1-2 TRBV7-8 CASSLDAGQGYGYTF
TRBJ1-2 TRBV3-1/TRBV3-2 CASSPAGGEGHGYTF
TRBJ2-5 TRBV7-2 CASATSGGRETQYF
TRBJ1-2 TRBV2 CASSAQTDLYGYTF
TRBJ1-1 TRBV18 CASSPSQRMNTEAFF
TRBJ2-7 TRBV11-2 CASSPGTGMNEQYF
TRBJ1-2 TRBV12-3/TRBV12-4 CASSLLYRGGYTF
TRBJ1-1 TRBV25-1 CASSEWGETNTEAFF
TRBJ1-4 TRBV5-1 CASTGDSNEKLFF
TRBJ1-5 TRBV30 CAWSARGDQPQHF
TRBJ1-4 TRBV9 CASSKDSGNEKLFF
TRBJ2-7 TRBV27 CASIPSLAGGPQEQYF
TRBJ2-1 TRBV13 CASSLRSKYNEQFF
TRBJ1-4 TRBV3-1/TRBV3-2 CASSPRGAGEKLFF
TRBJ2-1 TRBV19 CASSPLAGEFNEQFF
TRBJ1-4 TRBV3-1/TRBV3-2 CASSRGDRGTNEKLFF
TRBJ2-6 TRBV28 CASGLRGAGANVLTF
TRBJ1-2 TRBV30 CAWSVLGRNYGYTF
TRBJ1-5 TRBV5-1 CASSLDLESNQPQHF
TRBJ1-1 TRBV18 CASSQQGWDTEAFF
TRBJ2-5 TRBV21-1 CASSKPVGGTRFCEETQYF
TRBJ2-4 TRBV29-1 CSGRDRGKNIQYF
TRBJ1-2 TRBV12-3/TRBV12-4 CASSLDLGGGYTF
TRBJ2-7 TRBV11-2 CASSLLPGTGTYEQYF
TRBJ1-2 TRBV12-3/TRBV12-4 CASSLSTSRGYTF
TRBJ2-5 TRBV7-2 CASSLDSAKETQYF
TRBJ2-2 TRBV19 CASSVATGGDTGELFF
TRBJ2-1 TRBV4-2 CASSQDYRTTNEQFF
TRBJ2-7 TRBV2 CASSPGLAGAAYEQYF
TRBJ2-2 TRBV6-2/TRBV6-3 CASSPGQLTGELFF
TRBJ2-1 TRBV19 CASSVQGAHLYNEQFF
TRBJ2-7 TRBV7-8 CASSGRVSAKQYF